Listed here are 30 T cell receptor beta chains from one sample, sequenced in a study of cytomegalovirus exposure and HLA in healthy donors. This PCR relied on a set of 60 Vbeta primers and 13 Jbeta primers. Clones were sequenced by immunoSEQ multiplex PCR, and TCRdb holds only the in-frame ones, with some missing. The table records some 120,000 clones, about 82% of them present only once. Sequenced sample: PBMCs. Receptors were obtained from a man younger than 45 in good health and CMV-seronegative.

The chain joins TRBV5-1 to TRBJ2-5, with 8 bases fitting TRBD1. The CDR3 sequence is 13 residues long. The V and J ends lost 4 bases and 11 bases, in that order; junction bases with no gene match: 10. CDR1 SGHRS and CDR2 YFSETQ come from the germline V gene. CDR3: CASSPTGVGEQYF. CDR3 coding DNA: TGCGCCAGCAGCCCGACAGGGGTTGGGGAGCAGTACTTC.

The V call is TRBV7-8, the J call TRBJ2-7; D perhaps matches TRBD1 (5 bases). Trimming removed 0 bases from V and 2 bases from J, with 8 bases in between. The CDR3 extends over 14 amino acids. CDR1 and CDR2 from the germline V gene are SGHVS and FQNEAQ. CDR3 sequence reads: CASSLAGQPYEQYF. Written as DNA, the CDR3 is TGTGCCAGCAGCTTAGCAGGACAACCCTACGAGCAGTACTTC.

In this sample, this clone turned up a few times. V usage is TRBV19 and J usage is TRBJ1-1; D possibly corresponds to TRBD1 (5 bases). The germline gives CDR1 LNHDA, CDR2 SQIVND (reference sequence). V lost 5 bases, J lost 1 base, and 14 bases lay in between. The CDR3 has 15 residues. CDR3 DNA: TGTGCCAGTAGTGAACACAGGTCGGGGAACACTGAAGCTTTCTTT. Translation gives CASSEHRSGNTEAFF. Filled out from reference TRBV19 and TRBJ1-1, the complete variable domain reads DGGITQSPKYLFRKEGQNVTLSCEQNLNHDAMYWYRQDPGQGLRLIYYSQIVNDFQKGDIAEGYSVSREKKESFPLTVTSAQKNPTAFYLCASSEHRSGNTEAFFGQGTRLTVV.

V usage is TRBV7-2 and J usage is TRBJ1-1; 8 positions agree with TRBD1. The V gene end was trimmed by 5 bases and the J gene end by 5 bases; junction bases not matched to a gene: 7. The CDR3 spans 14 residues. Germline CDR1 reads SGHTA; CDR2 reads FQGNSA. CDR3 DNA: TGTGCCAGCAGCGCAGACAGGGGAGGGACTGAAGCTTTCTTT. The encoded protein is CASSADRGGTEAFF.

V is TRBV9 and J is TRBJ2-1; maybe TRBD1 (7 bases). CDR1 is SGDLS, CDR2 YYNGEE, per germline. V was shortened by 2 bases and J by 0 bases, with 12 bases between the two germline ends. The length of the CDR3 is 16 residues. The CDR3 region is CASSVRGARSYNEQFF. CDR3 coding DNA: TGTGCCAGCAGCGTCAGGGGGGCTCGCTCCTACAATGAGCAGTTCTTC.

The J gene is TRBJ2-3, the V gene TRBV5-1; no clear D. Between the trimmed V and J ends, which lost 2 bases and 0 bases, there was a span of 7 bases. CDR3 length equals 14 residues. Per germline, CDR1 SGHRS and CDR2 YFSETQ. CDR3 nucleotides: TGCGCCAGCAGCTTAAAGACTAGCACAGATACGCAGTATTTT. This codes for CASSLKTSTDTQYF.

The rearrangement uses TRBV9 and TRBJ1-2; 7 bases fit TRBD1. This CDR3 has 14 residues. Germline trimming cut 2 bases from V and 5 bases from J; bases unmatched to any gene: 6. Germline assignment: CDR1 SGDLS and CDR2 YYNGEE. The CDR3 region is CASSVDREGYGYTF. The CDR3 DNA reads as TGTGCCAGCAGCGTCGACAGGGAAGGGTATGGCTACACCTTC.

V is TRBV27 and J is TRBJ1-5; TRBD1 aligns across 8 bases. J lost 10 bases, V lost 2 bases, and 4 bases had no gene match. The length of the CDR3 is 13 residues. CDR1 is MNHEY, CDR2 SMNVEV, per germline (reference sequence). DNA of the CDR3: TGTGCCAGCAGTTTAACAGGGGGTCGACCCCAGCATTTT. Amino acid sequence: CASSLTGGRPQHF.

The chain joins TRBV4-3 to TRBJ1-1; weak D call: TRBD1 (6 bases). The CDR3 loop spans 15 amino acids. Trimming cost V 1 base and J 1 base, with 10 bases left between them. Germline V gives CDR1 LGHNA, CDR2 YSLEER. The CDR3 DNA reads as TGCGCCAGCAGCCAAGTGGACAGAGGGAACACTGAAGCTTTCTTT. This codes for CASSQVDRGNTEAFF.

This rearrangement joins TRBV28 to TRBJ1-6, with D perhaps matching TRBD1 (5 bases). V gave up 1 base and J gave up 4 bases, with 11 bases separating them. The CDR3 length is 16 residues. In germline, CDR1 is MDHEN, CDR2 SYDVKM. DNA of the CDR3: TGTGCCAGCAGTTTATACAGCAGGGCTTATAATTCACCCCTCCACTTT. Translation: CASSLYSRAYNSPLHF.

This clone was seen a handful of times. This chain joins TRBV10-3 and TRBJ1-1; 8 bases line up with TRBD1. The CDR3 has 15 amino acids. The V segment lost 4 bases and the J segment 0 bases; nucleotides outside the gene matches: 4. CDR1 is ENHRY, CDR2 SYGVKD, per germline. CDR3 nucleotide sequence: TGTGCCATCAGTGTTGGGACAGGAGTGAACACTGAAGCTTTCTTT. It translates to CAISVGTGVNTEAFF.

The chain links TRBV30 to TRBJ1-1; TRBD1 matches at 7 bases. With 3 bases clipped from V and 2 bases from J, the junction kept 3 bases outside the gene matches. CDR1 GTSNPN and CDR2 SVGIG come from the germline V gene (reference sequence). CDR3 length: 13 residues. The CDR3 spells CAWRGTVNTEAFF. Written as DNA, the CDR3 is TGTGCCTGGAGGGGGACAGTCAACACTGAAGCTTTCTTT.

This CDR3 reads CSVTGGLVETQYF. CDR3 nucleotides: TGCAGCGTGACCGGGGGGCTAGTTGAGACCCAGTACTTC. This sequence joins TRBV29-1 and TRBJ2-5, with D possibly being TRBD2 (7 bases). Germline V CDR1 and CDR2: SQVTM, ANQGSEA. CDR3 length: 13 residues. V gave up 6 bases and J gave up 5 bases, with 16 bases separating them.

Here the CDR3 DNA reads TGTGCCAGCAGTTCCGCCGCGGGGCCCTACGAGCAGTACTTC. Encoded protein: CASSSAAGPYEQYF. The rearrangement links TRBV6-5 to TRBJ2-7, with TRBD2 as a possible D gene (6 bases). The CDR3 covers 14 residues. CDR1 is MNHEY, CDR2 SVGAGI, per germline. Trimming left V 4 bases short and J 2 bases short, with 12 bases between.

V is TRBV11-2 and J is TRBJ1-2, with 9 bases fitting TRBD1. This CDR3 contains 15 residues. V shed 4 bases, J shed 8 bases, and the junction held 11 bases outside the gene matches. From germline, CDR1 is SGHAT and CDR2 FQNNGV. In DNA, the CDR3 is TGTGCCAGCAGCTCGTCCCGGGACAGGGTTGGGGGCTACACCTTC. Translated, it gives CASSSSRDRVGGYTF.

The gene calls are TRBV4-3 and TRBJ2-7, with 7 nucleotides matching TRBD2. Looked up from germline, CDR1 is LGHNA and CDR2 is YSLEER. V was pared by 1 base and J by 4 bases, with 7 bases of the junction left unmatched. CDR3 length equals 15 residues. The CDR3 DNA follows: TGCGCCAGCAGCCAAGTCGGCCTAGCGGAATACGAGCAGTACTTC. This encodes CASSQVGLAEYEQYF.

The rearrangement uses TRBV5-1 and TRBJ2-5; weak D call: TRBD1 (6 bases). CDR3 size: 14 residues. Trimming removed 2 bases at V and 4 bases at J, with 12 bases between. The V gene's germline CDR1 is SGHRS and CDR2 YFSETQ. In DNA form, the CDR3 reads TGCGCCAGCAGCTTTTCACAGGGTTTAGAGACCCAGTACTTC. Protein product: CASSFSQGLETQYF.

This rearrangement joins TRBV11-2 to TRBJ2-1; no clear D gene. Trimming stripped 5 bases from V and 8 bases from J, with 22 bases between. The CDR3 runs to 16 residues. Germline V CDR1 and CDR2: SGHAT, FQNNGV. CDR3 sequence: CASSVRLSTLIHEQFF. In nucleotides, the CDR3 is TGTGCCAGCAGCGTTAGACTTAGCACACTCATCCATGAGCAGTTCTTC.

The CDR3 here is CASSQAGYNEQFF. CDR3 nucleotides: TGCGCCAGCAGCCAAGCGGGGTACAATGAGCAGTTCTTC. V usage is TRBV4-3 and J usage is TRBJ2-1; possibly TRBD2 for D (5 bases). V lost 1 base to trimming and J lost 4 bases, with 5 bases between them. The germline V gene encodes CDR1 LGHNA and CDR2 YSLEER. CDR3 length: 13 amino acids.

The rearrangement links TRBV28 to TRBJ1-5, with D unclear. V lost 8 bases and J lost 7, with 18 bases in between. Per germline, CDR1 MDHEN and CDR2 SYDVKM. CDR3 size: 14 residues. CDR3 nucleotides: TGTGCCAGCGATCAGACCCGGGGATACCAGCCCCAGCATTTT. Translating gives CASDQTRGYQPQHF.

The rearrangement joins TRBV27 to TRBJ2-3, with 13 bases identical to TRBD2. CDR3 length: 17 residues. Losses at the gene ends were 5 bases for V and 4 bases for J; bases not matched to a gene: 9. Germline CDR1 is MNHEY and CDR2 is SMNVEV (reference sequence). For the CDR3, the DNA is TGTGCCAGCAGTCACTCACTAGCGGGGGGGCAGGCAGATACGCAGTATTTT. It translates to CASSHSLAGGQADTQYF.

The chain has TRBV27 and TRBJ1-4; TRBD1 agrees at 7 bases. The germline CDR1 and CDR2 sequences are MNHEY and SMNVEV (reference sequence). Losses at the gene ends were 5 bases for V and 6 bases for J; bases not matched to a gene: 3. The CDR3 loop spans 13 amino acids. The CDR3 sequence: CASSRRGHEKLFF. The CDR3 DNA follows: TGTGCCAGCAGTCGTAGGGGGCATGAAAAACTGTTTTTT.

The gene calls are TRBV6-6 and TRBJ1-1; 10 bases fit TRBD1. Germline loops: CDR1 MNHNY, CDR2 SVGAGI (reference sequence). There are 14 residues in the CDR3. V was pared by 4 bases and J by 4 bases, with 3 bases of the junction left unmatched. The CDR3 sequence is CASSSTGGATEAFF. CDR3 coding DNA: TGTGCCAGCAGTTCGACAGGGGGCGCCACTGAAGCTTTCTTT.

The chain couples TRBV9 to TRBJ2-2; weak D call: TRBD2 (5 bases). There are 15 residues in the CDR3. Trimming took off 1 base at V and 5 bases at J, with 12 bases between the two ends. Germline lookup yields CDR1 SGDLS and CDR2 YYNGEE. CDR3 loop: CASSVKSGPTGELFF. In DNA form, the CDR3 reads TGTGCCAGCAGCGTAAAAAGCGGACCTACCGGGGAGCTGTTTTTT.

This chain connects TRBV5-6 to TRBJ2-7; D is ambiguous. The CDR3 has 13 amino acids. V lost 0 bases and J 3 bases, leaving 7 bases between the germline ends. CDR1 SGHDT and CDR2 YYEEEE come from the germline V gene. The CDR3 loop reads CASSLGRNYEQYF. The CDR3, as DNA: TGTGCCAGCAGCTTGGGGCGGAACTACGAGCAGTACTTC. Full variable domain (remainder filled in from reference TRBV5-6 and TRBJ2-7): DAGVTQSPTHLIKTRGQQVTLRCSPKSGHDTVSWYQQALGQGPQFIFQYYEEEERQRGNFPDRFSGHQFPNYSSELNVNALLLGDSALYLCASSLGRNYEQYFGPGTRLTVT.

The chain joins TRBV28 to TRBJ2-7, with 9 positions matching TRBD2. There are 15 residues in the CDR3. V was pared by 8 bases and J by 5 bases, with 13 bases of the junction left unmatched. CDR1 is MDHEN and CDR2 is SYDVKM in the germline V gene. CDR3 loop: CASGWNPGTSHEQYF. As DNA, the CDR3 is TGTGCCAGCGGATGGAATCCCGGGACTAGCCACGAGCAGTACTTC.

This clone was detected only a few times. As DNA, the CDR3 is TGTGCCAGCAGTTACAGACAGGGTCCCACCTACGAGCAGTACTTC. It codes for CASSYRQGPTYEQYF. The chain recombines TRBV6-5 with TRBJ2-7; 7 bases fit TRBD1. CDR1 is MNHEY, CDR2 SVGAGI, per germline. J lost 2 bases, V lost 2 bases, and 6 bases had no gene match. This CDR3 is 15 amino acids long.

The chain employs TRBV19 and TRBJ1-5; 8 bases match TRBD1. The CDR3 covers 18 residues. Trimming took 3 bases from V and 7 from J; bases not matched to a gene: 17. Per germline, CDR1 LNHDA and CDR2 SQIVND (reference sequence). Here the CDR3 reads CASSMVRFGGQAGQPQHF. CDR3 sequence (DNA): TGTGCCAGTAGTATGGTACGGTTTGGGGGACAGGCGGGCCAGCCCCAGCATTTT.

This clone has ten or more counts. This chain uses TRBV28 with TRBJ2-1; D perhaps matches TRBD1 (5 bases). Per germline, CDR1 MDHEN and CDR2 SYDVKM. This CDR3 contains 15 residues. V was cut by 4 bases and J by 3 bases, with 13 bases left in between. CDR3 region: CASSSEGQGYNEQFF. In nucleotides, the CDR3 is TGTGCCAGCAGTTCTGAAGGGCAGGGCTACAATGAGCAGTTCTTC. Filled out from reference TRBV28 and TRBJ2-1, the complete variable domain reads DVKVTQSSRYLVKRTGEKVFLECVQDMDHENMFWYRQDPGLGLRLIYFSYDVKMKEKGDIPEGYSVSREKKERFSLILESASTNQTSMYLCASSSEGQGYNEQFFGPGTRLTVL.

The chain is built from TRBV2 and TRBJ1-5; D remains unclear. Trimming pared 4 bases from V and 5 bases from J, leaving 12 bases between. CDR1 and CDR2 from the germline V gene are SNHLY and FYNNEI. This CDR3 region has 14 residues. DNA for the CDR3: TGTGCCAGCAGTGCCGGGAGGTTAGATCAGCCCCAGCATTTT. The encoded protein is CASSAGRLDQPQHF.